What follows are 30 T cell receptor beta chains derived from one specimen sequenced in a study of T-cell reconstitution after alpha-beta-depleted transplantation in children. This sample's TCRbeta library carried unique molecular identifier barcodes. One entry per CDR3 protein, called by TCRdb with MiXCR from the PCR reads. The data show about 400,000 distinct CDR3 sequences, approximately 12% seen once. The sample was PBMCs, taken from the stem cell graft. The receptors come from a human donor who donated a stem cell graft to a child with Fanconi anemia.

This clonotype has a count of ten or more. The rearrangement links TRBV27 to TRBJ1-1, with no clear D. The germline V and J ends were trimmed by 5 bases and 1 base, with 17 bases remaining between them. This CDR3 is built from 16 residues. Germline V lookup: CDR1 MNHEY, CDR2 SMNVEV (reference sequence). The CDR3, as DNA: TGTGCCAGCAGTCCACGCCTGATGGAGGCGAACACTGAAGCTTTCTTT. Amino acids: CASSPRLMEANTEAFF.

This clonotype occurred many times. The CDR3: CASSFKATQYF. The CDR3 region has the DNA TGTGCCAGCAGTTTTAAAGCGACCCAGTACTTC. The V call is TRBV12-3 or TRBV12-4, the J call TRBJ2-5, with D unresolved. V dropped 3 bases and J dropped 7 bases, with 6 bases sitting between them. The CDR3 has 11 amino acids.

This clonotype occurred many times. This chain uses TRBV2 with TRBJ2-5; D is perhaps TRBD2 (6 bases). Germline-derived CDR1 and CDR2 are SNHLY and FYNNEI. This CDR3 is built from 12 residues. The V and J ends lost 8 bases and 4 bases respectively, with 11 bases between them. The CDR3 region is CASWRGRETQYF. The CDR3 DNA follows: TGTGCCAGCTGGAGGGGCCGAGAGACCCAGTACTTC.

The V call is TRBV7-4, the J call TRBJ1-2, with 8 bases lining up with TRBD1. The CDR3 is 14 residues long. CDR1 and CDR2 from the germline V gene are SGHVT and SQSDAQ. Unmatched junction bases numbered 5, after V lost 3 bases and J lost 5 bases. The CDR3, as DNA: TGTGCCAGCAGCTTCGCAGACAGGGGATATGGCTACACCTTC. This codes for CASSFADRGYGYTF. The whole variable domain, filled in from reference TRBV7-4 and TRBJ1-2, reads GAGVSQSPRYKVAKRGRDVALRCDSISGHVTLYWYRQTLGQGSEVLTYSQSDAQRDKSGRPSGRFSAERPERSVSTLKIQRTEQGDSAVYLCASSFADRGYGYTFGSGTRLTVV.

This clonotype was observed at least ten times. The CDR3 loop is CASSSYTDTQYF. DNA of the CDR3: TGTGCCAGCAGCTCGTACACAGATACGCAGTATTTT. This sequence joins TRBV7-2 and TRBJ2-3; D unresolved. Trimming removed 4 bases at V and 2 bases at J, with 4 bases between. Germline-derived CDR1 and CDR2 are SGHTA and FQGNSA. The CDR3 totals 12 residues.

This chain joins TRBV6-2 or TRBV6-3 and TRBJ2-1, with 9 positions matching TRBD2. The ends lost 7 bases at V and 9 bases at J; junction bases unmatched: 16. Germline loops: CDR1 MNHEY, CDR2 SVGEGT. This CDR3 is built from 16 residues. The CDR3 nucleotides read TGTGCCAGCACTGAAGCTGGGCGGGGGGGCCGGGGTGAGCAGTTCTTC. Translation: CASTEAGRGGRGEQFF.

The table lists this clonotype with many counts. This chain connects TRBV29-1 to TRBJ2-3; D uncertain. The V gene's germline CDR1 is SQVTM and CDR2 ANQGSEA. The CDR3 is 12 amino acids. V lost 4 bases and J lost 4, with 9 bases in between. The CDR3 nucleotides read TGCAGCGTTGGGGGATTGGCAGATACGCAGTATTTT. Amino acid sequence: CSVGGLADTQYF.

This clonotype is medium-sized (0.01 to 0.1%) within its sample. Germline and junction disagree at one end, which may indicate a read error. The CDR3 coding sequence is TGTGCCAGCAGTCTAAAGGAGACCCAGTACTTC. This codes for CASSLKETQYF. The chain joins TRBV5-1 to TRBJ2-5; D remains ambiguous. Germline lookup yields CDR1 SGHRS and CDR2 YFSETQ. The CDR3 extends over 11 amino acids.

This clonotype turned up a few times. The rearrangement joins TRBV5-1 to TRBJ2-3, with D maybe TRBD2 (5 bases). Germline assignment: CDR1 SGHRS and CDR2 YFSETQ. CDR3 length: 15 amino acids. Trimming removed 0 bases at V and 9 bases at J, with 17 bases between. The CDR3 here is CASSLEGSPPGTQYF. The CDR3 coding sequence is TGCGCCAGCAGCTTGGAAGGCAGCCCCCCGGGAACGCAGTATTTT.

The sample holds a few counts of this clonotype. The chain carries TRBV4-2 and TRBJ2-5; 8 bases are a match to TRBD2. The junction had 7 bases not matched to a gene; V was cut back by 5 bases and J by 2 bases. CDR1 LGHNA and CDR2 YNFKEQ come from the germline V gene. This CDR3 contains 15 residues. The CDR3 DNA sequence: TGTGCCAGCAGCTTACGGGGGGGCCCTCAAGAGACCCAGTACTTC. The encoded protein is CASSLRGGPQETQYF.

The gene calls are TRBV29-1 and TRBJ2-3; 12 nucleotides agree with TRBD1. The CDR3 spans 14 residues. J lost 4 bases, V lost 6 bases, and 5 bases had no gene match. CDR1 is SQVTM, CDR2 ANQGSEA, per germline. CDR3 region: CSVRDRGLADTQYF. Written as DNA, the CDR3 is TGCAGCGTCCGGGACAGGGGGCTGGCAGATACGCAGTATTTT.

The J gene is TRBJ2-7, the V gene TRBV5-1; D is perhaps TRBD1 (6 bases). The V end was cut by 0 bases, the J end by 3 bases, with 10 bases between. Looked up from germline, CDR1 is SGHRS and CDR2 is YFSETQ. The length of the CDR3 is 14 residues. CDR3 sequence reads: CASSLAGAYYEQYF. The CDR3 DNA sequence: TGCGCCAGCAGCTTGGCAGGGGCGTACTACGAGCAGTACTTC.

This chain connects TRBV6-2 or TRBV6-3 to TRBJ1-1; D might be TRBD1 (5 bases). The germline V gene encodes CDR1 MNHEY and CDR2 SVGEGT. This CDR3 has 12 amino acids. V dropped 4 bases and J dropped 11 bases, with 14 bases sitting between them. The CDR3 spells CASSSGRPFAFF. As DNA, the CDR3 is TGTGCCAGCAGTTCGGGACGGCCATTTGCTTTCTTT.

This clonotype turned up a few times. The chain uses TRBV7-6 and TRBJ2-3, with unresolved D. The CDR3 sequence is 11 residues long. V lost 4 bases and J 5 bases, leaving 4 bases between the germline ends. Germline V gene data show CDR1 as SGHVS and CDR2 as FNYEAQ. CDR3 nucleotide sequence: TGTGCCAGCAGCTGGAAAGATACGCAGTATTTT. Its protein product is CASSWKDTQYF.

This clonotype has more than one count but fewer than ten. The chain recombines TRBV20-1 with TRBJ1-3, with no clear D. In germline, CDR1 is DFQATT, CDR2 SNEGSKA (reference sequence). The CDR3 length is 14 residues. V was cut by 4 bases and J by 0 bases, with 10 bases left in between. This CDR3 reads CSAKTSTSGNTIYF. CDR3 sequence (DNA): TGCAGTGCTAAAACATCTACCTCTGGAAACACCATATATTTT.

The CDR3 loop is CASRLAGGPQFF. CDR3 bases: TGTGCCAGCCGACTAGCGGGGGGGCCGCAGTTCTTC. The J gene is TRBJ2-1, the V gene TRBV27; 14 bases align to TRBD2. There are 12 residues in the CDR3. Trimming took 8 bases from V and 12 from J; bases not matched to a gene: 3. The V gene's germline CDR1 is MNHEY and CDR2 SMNVEV (reference sequence).

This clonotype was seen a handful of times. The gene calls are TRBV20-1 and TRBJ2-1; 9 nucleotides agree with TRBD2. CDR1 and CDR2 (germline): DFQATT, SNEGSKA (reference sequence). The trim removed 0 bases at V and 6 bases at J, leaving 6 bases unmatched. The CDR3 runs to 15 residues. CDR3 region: CSAREGTSPSNEQFF. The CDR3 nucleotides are TGCAGTGCTAGAGAAGGGACTAGCCCAAGCAATGAGCAGTTCTTC.

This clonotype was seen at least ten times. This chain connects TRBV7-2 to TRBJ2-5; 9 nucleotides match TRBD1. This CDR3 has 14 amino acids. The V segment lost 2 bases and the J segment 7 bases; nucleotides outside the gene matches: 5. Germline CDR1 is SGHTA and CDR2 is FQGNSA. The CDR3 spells CASSLNGQGMTQYF. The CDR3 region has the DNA TGTGCCAGCAGCTTAAACGGACAGGGGATGACCCAGTACTTC. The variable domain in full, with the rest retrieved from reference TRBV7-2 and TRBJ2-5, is GAGVSQSPSNKVTEKGKDVELRCDPISGHTALYWYRQSLGQGLEFLIYFQGNSAPDKSGLPSDRFSAERTGGSVSTLTIQRTQQEDSAVYLCASSLNGQGMTQYFGPGTRLLVL.

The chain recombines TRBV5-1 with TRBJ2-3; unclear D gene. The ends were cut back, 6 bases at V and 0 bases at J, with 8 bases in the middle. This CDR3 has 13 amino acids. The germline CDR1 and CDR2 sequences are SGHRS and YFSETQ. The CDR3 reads CASKTASTDTQYF. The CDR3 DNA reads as TGCGCCAGCAAAACGGCCAGCACAGATACGCAGTATTTT.

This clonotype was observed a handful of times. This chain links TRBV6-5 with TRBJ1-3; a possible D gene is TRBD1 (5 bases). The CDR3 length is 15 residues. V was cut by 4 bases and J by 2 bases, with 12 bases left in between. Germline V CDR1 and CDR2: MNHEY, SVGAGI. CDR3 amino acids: CASSLGHVAGNTIYF. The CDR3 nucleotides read TGTGCCAGCAGTTTAGGACATGTAGCTGGAAACACCATATATTTT.

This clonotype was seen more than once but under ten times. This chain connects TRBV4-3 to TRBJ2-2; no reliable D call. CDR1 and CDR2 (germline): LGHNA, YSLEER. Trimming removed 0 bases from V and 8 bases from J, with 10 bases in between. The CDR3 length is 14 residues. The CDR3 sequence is CASSQDGSGGELFF. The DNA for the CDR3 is TGCGCCAGCAGCCAAGATGGATCCGGGGGGGAGCTGTTTTTT.

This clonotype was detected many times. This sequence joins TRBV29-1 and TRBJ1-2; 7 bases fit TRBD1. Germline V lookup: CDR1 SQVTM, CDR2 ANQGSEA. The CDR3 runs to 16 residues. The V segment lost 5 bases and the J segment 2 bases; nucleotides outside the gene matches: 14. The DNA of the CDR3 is TGCAGCGTTACACCATTACAGGGGCGAGCGAACTATGGCTACACCTTC. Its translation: CSVTPLQGRANYGYTF.

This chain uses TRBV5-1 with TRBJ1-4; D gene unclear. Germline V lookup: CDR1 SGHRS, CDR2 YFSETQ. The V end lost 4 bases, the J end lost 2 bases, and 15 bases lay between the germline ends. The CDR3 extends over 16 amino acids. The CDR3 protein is CASSPQDGYTNEKLFF. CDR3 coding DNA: TGCGCCAGCAGCCCCCAGGATGGGTACACTAATGAAAAACTGTTTTTT.

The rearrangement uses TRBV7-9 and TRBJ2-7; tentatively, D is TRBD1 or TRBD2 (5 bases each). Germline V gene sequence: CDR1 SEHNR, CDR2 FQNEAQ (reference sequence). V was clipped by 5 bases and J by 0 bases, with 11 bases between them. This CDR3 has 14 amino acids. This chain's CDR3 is CASSPGRDSYEQYF. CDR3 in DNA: TGTGCCAGCAGCCCGGGACGGGACTCCTACGAGCAGTACTTC. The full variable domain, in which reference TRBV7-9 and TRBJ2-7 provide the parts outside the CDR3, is DTGVSQNPRHKITKRGQNVTFRCDPISEHNRLYWYRQTLGQGPEFLTYFQNEAQLEKSRLLSDRFSAERPKGSFSTLEIQRTEQGDSAMYLCASSPGRDSYEQYFGPGTRLTVT.

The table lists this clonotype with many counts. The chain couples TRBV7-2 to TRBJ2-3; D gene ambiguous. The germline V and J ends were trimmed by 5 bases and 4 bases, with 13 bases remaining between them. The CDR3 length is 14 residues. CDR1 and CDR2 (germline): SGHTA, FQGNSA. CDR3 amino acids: CASSQDQNADTQYF. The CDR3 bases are TGTGCCAGCAGCCAAGATCAAAACGCAGATACGCAGTATTTT.

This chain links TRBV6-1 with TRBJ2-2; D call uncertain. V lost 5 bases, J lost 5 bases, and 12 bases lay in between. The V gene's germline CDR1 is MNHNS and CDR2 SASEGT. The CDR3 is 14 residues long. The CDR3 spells CASSPLTVTGELFF. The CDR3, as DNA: TGTGCCAGCAGTCCACTGACGGTTACCGGGGAGCTGTTTTTT.

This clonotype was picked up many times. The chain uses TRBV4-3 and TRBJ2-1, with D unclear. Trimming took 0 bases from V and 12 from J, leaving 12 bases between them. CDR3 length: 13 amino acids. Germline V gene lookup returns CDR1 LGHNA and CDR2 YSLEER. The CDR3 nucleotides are TGCGCCAGCAGCCAAGATAAAGGGCGTGCGCAGTTCTTC. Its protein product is CASSQDKGRAQFF.

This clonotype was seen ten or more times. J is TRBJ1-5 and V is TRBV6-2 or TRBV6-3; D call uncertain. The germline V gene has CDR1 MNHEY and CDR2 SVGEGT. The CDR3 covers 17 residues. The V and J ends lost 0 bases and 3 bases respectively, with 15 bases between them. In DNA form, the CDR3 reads TGTGCCAGCAGTTACTCGAGTAGCAGTGCCCTCAATCAGCCCCAGCATTTT. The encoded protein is CASSYSSSSALNQPQHF.

The CDR3 DNA is TGTGCCAGCAGCTTGGGGTTACGGGTCACTGAAGCTTTCTTT. Translating it yields CASSLGLRVTEAFF. This chain uses TRBV5-5 with TRBJ1-1; no definite D call. The CDR3 totals 14 residues. CDR1 and CDR2 (germline): SGHKS, YYEKEE (reference sequence). V lost 0 bases and J 4 bases, leaving 10 bases between the germline ends.

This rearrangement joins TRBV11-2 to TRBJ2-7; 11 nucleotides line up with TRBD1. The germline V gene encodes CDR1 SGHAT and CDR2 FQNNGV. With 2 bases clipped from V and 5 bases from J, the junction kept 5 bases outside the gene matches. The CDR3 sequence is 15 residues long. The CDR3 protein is CASSLSGQGGHEQYF. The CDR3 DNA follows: TGTGCCAGCAGCTTATCGGGACAGGGGGGACACGAGCAGTACTTC.